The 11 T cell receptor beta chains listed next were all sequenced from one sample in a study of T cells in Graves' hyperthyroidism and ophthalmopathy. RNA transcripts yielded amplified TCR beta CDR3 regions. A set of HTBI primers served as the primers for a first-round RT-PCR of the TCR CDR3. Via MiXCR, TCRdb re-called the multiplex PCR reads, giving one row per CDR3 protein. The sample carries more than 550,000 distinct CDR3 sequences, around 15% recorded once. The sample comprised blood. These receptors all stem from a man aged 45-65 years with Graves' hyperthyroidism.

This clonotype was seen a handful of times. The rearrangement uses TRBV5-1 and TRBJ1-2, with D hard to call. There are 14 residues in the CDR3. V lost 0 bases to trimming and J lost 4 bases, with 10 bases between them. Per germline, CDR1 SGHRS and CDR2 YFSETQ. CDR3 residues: CASSLGGASYGYTF. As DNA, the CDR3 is TGCGCCAGCAGCTTGGGAGGAGCCTCCTATGGCTACACCTTC.

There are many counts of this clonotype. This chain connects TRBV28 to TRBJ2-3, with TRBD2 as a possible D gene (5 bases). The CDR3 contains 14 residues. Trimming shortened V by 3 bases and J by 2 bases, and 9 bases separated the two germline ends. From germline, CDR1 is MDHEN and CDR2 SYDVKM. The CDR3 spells CASSLGAVTDTQYF. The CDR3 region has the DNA TGTGCCAGCAGTTTGGGAGCGGTCACAGATACGCAGTATTTT.

The CDR3 DNA sequence: TGTGCCAGCAGTTATCGGCAGACAAGCACAGATACGCAGTATTTT. Its protein is CASSYRQTSTDTQYF. This chain connects TRBV6-2 or TRBV6-3 to TRBJ2-3; the D is unclear. The germline V gene encodes CDR1 MNHEY and CDR2 SVGEGT. The V end lost 3 bases, the J end lost 0 bases, and 10 bases lay between the germline ends. This CDR3 has 15 amino acids.

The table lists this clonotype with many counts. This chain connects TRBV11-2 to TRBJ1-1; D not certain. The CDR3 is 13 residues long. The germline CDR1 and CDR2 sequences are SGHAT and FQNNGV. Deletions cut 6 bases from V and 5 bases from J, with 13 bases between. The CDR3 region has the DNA TGTGCCAGCAGGGGCCCGATGGGGACTGAAGCTTTCTTT. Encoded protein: CASRGPMGTEAFF.

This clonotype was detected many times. For the CDR3, the DNA is TGTGCCAGCAGTTTCTCTGGCGGGAGGGTCACCGGGGAGCTGTTTTTT. It translates to CASSFSGGRVTGELFF. The chain carries TRBV6-2 or TRBV6-3 and TRBJ2-2; 9 positions agree with TRBD2. Germline loops: CDR1 MNHEY, CDR2 SVGEGT. V trimming: 4 bases; J trimming: 4 bases; junction bases outside the gene matches: 7. This CDR3 comprises 16 residues.

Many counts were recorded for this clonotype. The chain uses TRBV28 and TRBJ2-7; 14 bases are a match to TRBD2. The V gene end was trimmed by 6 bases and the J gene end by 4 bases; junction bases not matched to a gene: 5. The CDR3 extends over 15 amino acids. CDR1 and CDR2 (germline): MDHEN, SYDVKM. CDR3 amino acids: CASSDGTSGSYEQYF. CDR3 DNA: TGTGCCAGCAGCGATGGGACTAGCGGGAGTTACGAGCAGTACTTC. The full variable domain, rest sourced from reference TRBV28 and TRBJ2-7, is DVKVTQSSRYLVKRTGEKVFLECVQDMDHENMFWYRQDPGLGLRLIYFSYDVKMKEKGDIPEGYSVSREKKERFSLILESASTNQTSMYLCASSDGTSGSYEQYFGPGTRLTVT.

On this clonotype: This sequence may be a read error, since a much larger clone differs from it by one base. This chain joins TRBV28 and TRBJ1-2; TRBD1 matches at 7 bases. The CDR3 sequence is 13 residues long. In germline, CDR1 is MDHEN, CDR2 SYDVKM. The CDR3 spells CASSRGQYYGYIF. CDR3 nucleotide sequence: TGTGCCAGCAGCCGGGGACAGTACTATGGCTACATCTTC.

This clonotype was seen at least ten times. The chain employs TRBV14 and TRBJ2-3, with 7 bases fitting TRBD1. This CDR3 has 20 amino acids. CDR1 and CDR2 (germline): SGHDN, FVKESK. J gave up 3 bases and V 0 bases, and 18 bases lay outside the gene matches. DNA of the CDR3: TGTGCCAGCAGCCAAGACGCCCCCGGACAGGTAGTAGGTGGGACAGATACGCAGTATTTT. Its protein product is CASSQDAPGQVVGGTDTQYF.

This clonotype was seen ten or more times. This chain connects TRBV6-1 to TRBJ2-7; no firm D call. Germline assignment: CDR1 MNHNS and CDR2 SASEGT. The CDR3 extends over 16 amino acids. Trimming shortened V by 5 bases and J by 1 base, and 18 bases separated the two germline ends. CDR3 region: CASSRASRHGSYEQYF. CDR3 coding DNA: TGTGCCAGCAGTCGGGCGTCAAGGCACGGATCCTACGAGCAGTACTTC.

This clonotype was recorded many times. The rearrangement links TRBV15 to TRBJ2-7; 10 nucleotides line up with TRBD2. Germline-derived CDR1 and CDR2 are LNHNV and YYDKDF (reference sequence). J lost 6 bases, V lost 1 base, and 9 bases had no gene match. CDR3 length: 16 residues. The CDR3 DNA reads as TGTGCCACCAGCAGAGCGGTAAGCGGGAGGGCCGGCGAGCAGTACTTC. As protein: CATSRAVSGRAGEQYF.

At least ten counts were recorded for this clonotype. CDR3 nucleotides: TGTGCCAGCCGTCGCCGAGGGGGGTCCTCAGATACGCAGTATTTT. Protein: CASRRRGGSSDTQYF. V and J are TRBV27 and TRBJ2-3; tentatively, D is TRBD1 or TRBD2 (6 bases each). Trimming cost V 8 bases and J 4 bases, with 19 bases left between them. The CDR3 totals 15 residues. Germline lookup yields CDR1 MNHEY and CDR2 SMNVEV (reference sequence).